What follows are 22 T cell receptor beta chains derived from one specimen sequenced in a study of regulatory T cells in long-lasting Graves disease. As to time point: newly diagnosed GD, antithyroid drugs for less than 3 months. RNA from PBMCs was the source of the TCR library. CDR3 regions were amplified by Arm-PCR using iRepertoire HTBI primers to build TCR beta libraries. TCRdb ran MiXCR on the multiplex PCR reads and lists one entry per CDR3 protein. The table has around 420,000 distinct CDR3 sequences, about 15% seen once. These records were also assigned to another study, of T cells in Graves' hyperthyroidism and ophthalmopathy.

Sequences were derived from peripheral blood mononuclear cells (PBMCs), sampled at new diagnosis, from a patient treated with antithyroid drugs. The receptors stem from a woman aged 35 to 49 with Graves disease.

This clonotype came up many times. The V gene is TRBV29-1, the J gene TRBJ2-7; the D gene could be TRBD1 or TRBD2 (6 bases each). Germline values: CDR1 SQVTM, CDR2 ANQGSEA. The CDR3 contains 16 residues. V dropped 5 bases and J dropped 0 bases, with 20 bases sitting between them. The CDR3 DNA reads TGCAGCGTTTCTAAGGGATGGGGGGCAGACTCCTACGAGCAGTACTTC. It translates to CSVSKGWGADSYEQYF.

This clonotype was counted a few times. The chain combines TRBV20-1 with TRBJ2-1; TRBD2 might be the D (6 bases). The CDR3 has 11 residues. The V end lost 3 bases, the J end lost 13 bases, and 13 bases lay between the germline ends. Germline-derived CDR1 and CDR2 are DFQATT and SNEGSKA (reference sequence). The CDR3 spells CSASGGAPQFF. The CDR3 nucleotides read TGCAGTGCTAGCGGGGGAGCTCCCCAGTTCTTC.

The chain is built from TRBV28 and TRBJ2-1; D call uncertain. The CDR3 sequence is 16 residues long. Germline CDR1 MDHEN, CDR2 SYDVKM. The V end was cut by 3 bases, the J end by 1 base, with 13 bases between. The CDR3 is CASSLVDQKSYNEQFF. CDR3 in DNA: TGTGCCAGCAGTTTGGTAGACCAGAAGTCCTACAATGAGCAGTTCTTC.

Worth noting for this clonotype: An end of the junction differs from the germline gene, which may be a read error. V gene TRBV5-4 combines with J gene TRBJ2-3; a weak D match, TRBD1 (6 bases). The CDR3 is 15 amino acids. Per the germline V gene, CDR1 is SGHNT and CDR2 is YYREEE (reference sequence). This CDR3 is CATSSSQGRTDTQYF. Here the CDR3 DNA reads TGTGCCACCAGCTCGAGTCAGGGGCGGACAGATACGCAGTATTTT.

This clonotype has at least ten counts. The chain recombines TRBV7-3 with TRBJ2-5; TRBD1 aligns across 7 bases. Germline CDR1 is SGHTA and CDR2 is FQGTGA. This CDR3 has 14 amino acids. Germline trimming cut 1 base from V and 5 bases from J; bases unmatched to any gene: 4. DNA for the CDR3: TGTGCCAGCAGCTTAATAGGGGGCAAGGAGACCCAGTACTTC. This translates into CASSLIGGKETQYF. The full variable domain, completed using reference TRBV7-3 and TRBJ2-5, is GAGVSQTPSNKVTEKGKYVELRCDPISGHTALYWYRQSLGQGPEFLIYFQGTGAADDSGLPNDRFFAVRPEGSVSTLKIQRTERGDSAVYLCASSLIGGKETQYFGPGTRLLVL.

The rearrangement joins TRBV3-1 to TRBJ1-3; maybe TRBD1 (5 bases). Germline V gene lookup returns CDR1 LGHDT and CDR2 YNNKEL (reference sequence). CDR3 size: 15 residues. V was shortened by 1 base and J by 2 bases, with 9 bases between the two germline ends. The DNA for the CDR3 is TGTGCCAGCAGCCAAGTGGGGGGAACTGGAAACACCATATATTTT. This translates into CASSQVGGTGNTIYF.

As concerns this clonotype: This likely reflects a read error, since a far larger clone is one base away. The gene calls are TRBV5-1 and TRBJ2-7; D may be TRBD1 or TRBD2 (5 bases each). Near its end, the DNA agrees better with TRBJ2-3, so the J call may be wrong. The germline V gene has CDR1 SGHRS and CDR2 YFSETQ. The CDR3 runs to 14 residues. The CDR3 sequence: CTSSLHSEGDTQYF. The CDR3 bases are TGCACCAGCAGCTTACATAGCGAGGGGGATACGCAGTATTTT.

This clonotype was recorded at least ten times. The gene calls are TRBV30 and TRBJ2-1, with a weak D call TRBD2 (5 bases). Trimming stripped 4 bases from V and 1 base from J, with 11 bases between. There are 14 residues in the CDR3. The V gene's germline CDR1 is GTSNPN and CDR2 SVGIG (reference sequence). As DNA, the CDR3 is TGTGCCTGGATGGGGAGCAGTTCCTACAATGAGCAGTTCTTC. Translated: CAWMGSSSYNEQFF.

V usage is TRBV19 and J usage is TRBJ2-2, with TRBD2 identical over 7 bases. With 6 bases clipped from V and 2 bases from J, the junction kept 9 bases outside the gene matches. The germline CDR1 and CDR2 sequences are LNHDA and SQIVND (reference sequence). The CDR3 is 16 amino acids. The CDR3 DNA follows: TGTGCCAGTAGCTATGGGCGGGAGCGAAACACCGGGGAGCTGTTTTTT. It codes for CASSYGRERNTGELFF.

This clonotype was observed at least ten times. The J gene is TRBJ2-7, the V gene TRBV7-6; weak D call: TRBD2 (5 bases). V shed 5 bases and J shed 1 base, with 18 bases lying between them. Germline lookup yields CDR1 SGHVS and CDR2 FNYEAQ. The CDR3 is made up of 16 amino acids. DNA for the CDR3: TGTGCCAGCAGCCAATCCTATCGGACTGGATCCTACGAGCAGTACTTC. It translates to CASSQSYRTGSYEQYF.

This clonotype appeared a few times. This chain uses TRBV18 with TRBJ2-2; 11 nucleotides line up with TRBD2. The J segment lost 5 bases and the V segment lost 0 bases, leaving 2 bases of the junction unmatched. Germline V CDR1 and CDR2: KGHSH, LQKENI. This CDR3 contains 16 residues. The CDR3 coding sequence is TGTGCCAGCTCACCACCTGCTAGCGGGAGGACCGGGGAGCTGTTTTTT. Translated, it gives CASSPPASGRTGELFF.

This clonotype was detected ten times or more. The rearrangement joins TRBV19 to TRBJ1-4; TRBD1 is a possible D gene (5 bases). The CDR3 is 16 residues long. Between the trimmed V and J ends, which lost 9 bases and 8 bases, there was a span of 25 bases. CDR1 and CDR2 from the germline V gene are LNHDA and SQIVND (reference sequence). CDR3 sequence reads: CASLPRGRASSEKLFF. The CDR3 nucleotides read TGTGCCAGCCTCCCGCGGGGCAGGGCCAGCTCAGAAAAACTGTTTTTT.

This clonotype was counted ten times or more. This chain uses TRBV7-2 with TRBJ1-2; D might be TRBD1 (6 bases). V lost 3 bases to trimming and J lost 7 bases, with 12 bases between them. The germline V gene has CDR1 SGHTA and CDR2 FQGNSA. CDR3 length: 13 residues. The CDR3 DNA reads as TGTGCCAGCAGCTTGCGACAGGACGTTGGCTACACCTTC. It yields the protein CASSLRQDVGYTF.

As DNA, the CDR3 is TGCGCCAGCAGCCCCGCCCGGCTGCAAGGGGCCAACGTCCTGACTTTC. It translates to CASSPARLQGANVLTF. The rearrangement links TRBV4-3 to TRBJ2-6, with unresolved D. The V gene lost 4 bases and the J gene lost 4 bases, with 14 bases spanning the gap. Germline CDR1 and CDR2: LGHNA and YSLEER. The CDR3 extends over 16 amino acids.

This clonotype has at least ten counts. V is TRBV10-3 and J is TRBJ1-4; 7 nucleotides align to TRBD1. V lost 0 bases and J lost 6; bases outside the gene matches: 1. This CDR3 contains 14 residues. Germline V CDR1 and CDR2: ENHRY, SYGVKD. CDR3 residues: CAISESTGYEKLFF. CDR3 coding DNA: TGTGCCATCAGTGAGTCGACAGGGTATGAAAAACTGTTTTTT.

The rearrangement joins TRBV30 to TRBJ2-4; D is unresolved. This CDR3 has 12 amino acids. Germline V gene sequence: CDR1 GTSNPN, CDR2 SVGIG (reference sequence). The V and J ends lost 4 bases and 1 base respectively, with 5 bases between them. The CDR3 DNA reads as TGTGCCTGGACGAGGGCCAAAAACATTCAGTACTTC. This sequence encodes CAWTRAKNIQYF.

This rearrangement joins TRBV12-3 or TRBV12-4 to TRBJ2-5; 7 bases map to TRBD1. This CDR3 is 13 amino acids long. V was clipped by 3 bases and J by 5 bases; unmatched bases: 3. The CDR3, as DNA: TGTGCCAGCAGTTTTTCCAGGGGGGAGACCCAGTACTTC. Protein sequence: CASSFSRGETQYF.

This clonotype was recorded at least ten times. This chain connects TRBV7-9 to TRBJ2-7, with no clear D. CDR1 and CDR2 from the germline V gene are SEHNR and FQNEAQ (reference sequence). The CDR3 consists of 15 residues. Trimming stripped 1 base from V and 2 bases from J, with 12 bases between. The CDR3 spells CASSLGAAETYEQYF. The DNA of the CDR3 is TGTGCCAGCAGCTTAGGGGCGGCGGAGACCTACGAGCAGTACTTC. Full variable domain (rest looked up from reference TRBV7-9 and TRBJ2-7): DTGVSQNPRHKITKRGQNVTFRCDPISEHNRLYWYRQTLGQGPEFLTYFQNEAQLEKSRLLSDRFSAERPKGSFSTLEIQRTEQGDSAMYLCASSLGAAETYEQYFGPGTRLTVT.

The sample holds many counts of this clonotype. The chain joins TRBV10-3 to TRBJ1-1, with D unclear. CDR1 ENHRY and CDR2 SYGVKD come from the germline V gene. V dropped 11 bases and J dropped 3 bases, with 16 bases sitting between them. The CDR3 totals 13 residues. CDR3 nucleotide sequence: TGTGCCTCTACGGGGAGGTCAGACACTGAAGCTTTCTTT. It codes for CASTGRSDTEAFF.

At least ten counts were recorded for this clonotype. CDR3 protein: CASSQGGGREQFF. CDR3 in DNA: TGCGCCAGCAGCCAAGGAGGGGGTAGGGAGCAGTTCTTC. This rearrangement joins TRBV4-1 to TRBJ2-1; D possibly corresponds to TRBD1 (6 bases). Trimming took 1 base from V and 10 from J, leaving 11 bases between them. The CDR3 loop spans 13 amino acids. Germline assignment: CDR1 MGHRA and CDR2 YSYEKL.

This chain uses TRBV12-3 or TRBV12-4 with TRBJ2-1; D may be TRBD2 (5 bases). The CDR3 loop spans 14 amino acids. V shed 6 bases and J shed 6 bases, with 15 bases lying between them. CDR3: CASSWRLLGNEQFF. The CDR3 DNA is TGTGCCAGCAGCTGGAGACTACTGGGCAATGAGCAGTTCTTC.

At least ten counts were recorded for this clonotype. This sequence joins TRBV18 and TRBJ2-7, with 14 bases that match TRBD2. The CDR3 is 16 residues long. V was clipped by 2 bases and J by 6 bases; unmatched bases: 6. CDR1 and CDR2 (germline): KGHSH, LQKENI. CDR3 sequence (DNA): TGTGCCAGCTCACCAGGGACTAGCGGGAGAGGAGTCGAGCAGTACTTC. It codes for CASSPGTSGRGVEQYF.